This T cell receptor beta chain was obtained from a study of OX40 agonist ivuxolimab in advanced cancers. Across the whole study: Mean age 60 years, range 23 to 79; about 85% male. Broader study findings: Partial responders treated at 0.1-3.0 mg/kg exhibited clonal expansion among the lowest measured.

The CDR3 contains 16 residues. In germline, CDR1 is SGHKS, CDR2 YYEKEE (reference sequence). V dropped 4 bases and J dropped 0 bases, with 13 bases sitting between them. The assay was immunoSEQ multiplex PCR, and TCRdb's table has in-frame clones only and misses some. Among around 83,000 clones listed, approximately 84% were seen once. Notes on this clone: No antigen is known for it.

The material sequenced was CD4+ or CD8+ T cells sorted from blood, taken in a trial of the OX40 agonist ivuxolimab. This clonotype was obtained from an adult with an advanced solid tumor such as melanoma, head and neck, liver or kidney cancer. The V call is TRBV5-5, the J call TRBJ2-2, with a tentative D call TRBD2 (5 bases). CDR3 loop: CASSPSSGTNTGELFF. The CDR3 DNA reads TGTGCCAGCAGCCCTTCCAGCGGAACGAACACCGGGGAGCTGTTTTTT.